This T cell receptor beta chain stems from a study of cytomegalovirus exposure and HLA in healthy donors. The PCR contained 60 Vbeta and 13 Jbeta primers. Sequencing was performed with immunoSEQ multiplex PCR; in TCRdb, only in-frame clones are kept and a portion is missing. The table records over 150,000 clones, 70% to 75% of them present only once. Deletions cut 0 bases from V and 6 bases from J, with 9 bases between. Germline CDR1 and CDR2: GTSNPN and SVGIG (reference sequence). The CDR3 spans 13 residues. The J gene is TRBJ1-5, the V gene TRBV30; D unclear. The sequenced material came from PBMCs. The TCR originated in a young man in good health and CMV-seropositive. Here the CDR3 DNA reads TGTGCCTGGAGTGTCGGTAGTATTCAGCCCCAGCATTTT. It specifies CAWSVGSIQPQHF.